This T cell receptor (beta chain) was observed in a study of cytomegalovirus exposure and HLA in healthy donors. Study background: A prior study identified 117 million unique TCR beta sequences from about 179 million T cells.

This CDR3 region has 19 residues. Germline V gene lookup returns CDR1 SGHRS and CDR2 YFSETQ. V was pared by 1 base and J by 0 bases, with 11 bases of the junction left unmatched. The primer mix had 60 Vbeta and 13 Jbeta primers. The table came from immunoSEQ multiplex PCR; TCRdb's copy has only in-frame clones and leaves some out. The table lists under 200,000 clones, around four fifths of them singletons. Notes on the study in general: Among TCR sequences, most were rare, though some public TCRs appeared in many donors. Overall, roughly 150 TCR beta chains were annotated as cytomegalovirus-associated. HLA restriction was apparent for most CMV-associated TCR beta chains in a later analysis.

A note on this clone: The antigen is undetermined.

The chain employs TRBV5-1 and TRBJ1-5, with 9 bases identical to TRBD1. The origin of this receptor is a woman aged 18-29 years in good health and CMV-seronegative. The sample taken for sequencing was PBMCs. This chain's CDR3 is CASSLRPTGGTDSNQPQHF. Here the CDR3 DNA reads TGCGCCAGCAGCTTGCGGCCGACAGGGGGGACCGATAGCAATCAGCCCCAGCATTTT.